This TCR beta chain comes out of a study of blood T cell repertoires in COVID-19. Study-level information: The United States, Italy and Spain were the sources of the acute and convalescent COVID-19 samples. T cells, B-cell-depleted T cells, or PBMCs supplied cDNA or gDNA.

Trimming cost V 4 bases and J 2 bases, with 20 bases left between them. Germline CDR1 and CDR2: SGHVS and FQNEAQ. This CDR3 has 17 amino acids. Authors' processing steps: Amplifying reference gene primers gave estimates of nucleated cell counts. Assay used: immunoSEQ multiplex PCR; TCRdb lists only in-frame clones, some missing. The V and J calls and clone size were taken over from that table, and D and trimming were inferred from the DNA. The sample lists 40,000 to 55,000 clones; approximately 91% were seen once. The chain employs TRBV7-8 and TRBJ2-5; D is possibly TRBD1 (5 bases). This clonotype was obtained from a man aged 50 to 60 with active COVID-19. Sequencing used peripheral blood. CDR3 sequence reads: CASSSSIYRQKQETQYF. The CDR3 coding sequence is TGTGCCAGCAGCTCCTCAATATATAGACAGAAGCAAGAGACCCAGTACTTC.